This is a list of T cell receptor beta chains from one sample in a study of long-term antiretroviral therapy in people with HIV. Sequencing was performed with immunoSEQ multiplex PCR; in TCRdb, only in-frame clones are kept and a portion is missing. The table has roughly 12,000 clones, approximately 79% seen once. This sample comprised unsorted PBMCs, obtained 0.8 years before starting antiretroviral therapy. All receptors derive from a woman aged 40 to 49 with HIV. Both conserved end residues are part of each CDR3. D genes are given only for firm matches. Only part of the rows carry a size: once, few, many, or a class if the clone is expanded.

cdr3_length j_call v_call clone_size d_call cdr3_aa cdr3_nt
17 TRBJ2-5 TRBV19 NA TRBD2 CASSRLSGRILQETQYF TGTGCCAGTAGTAGGCTTAGCGGGAGGATCCTTCAAGAGACCCAGTACTTC
17 TRBJ1-5 TRBV5-8 NA NA CASSSGIGRYSNQPQHF TGTGCCAGCAGCTCTGGAATAGGCAGATATAGCAATCAGCCCCAGCATTTT
14 TRBJ1-2 TRBV7-2 NA NA CASSLGERAYGYTF TGTGCCAGCAGCTTAGGTGAAAGGGCCTATGGCTACACCTTC
12 TRBJ1-1 TRBV7-9 NA TRBD1 CASSPGGTEAFF TGTGCCAGCAGCCCAGGGGGAACTGAAGCTTTCTTT
16 TRBJ2-7 TRBV15 NA TRBD1 CATSRDLGTASYEQYF TGTGCCACCAGCAGAGACCTTGGGACAGCCTCCTACGAGCAGTACTTC
14 TRBJ2-2 TRBV5-8 NA NA CASMGSGNTGELFF TGTGCCAGCATGGGTAGCGGGAACACCGGGGAGCTGTTTTTT
14 TRBJ2-5 TRBV7-2 NA NA CASSLSFGVETQYF TGTGCCAGCAGCCTATCCTTTGGGGTGGAGACCCAGTACTTC
18 TRBJ1-1 TRBV6-4 once TRBD1 CASSDIETFHRDSSEAFF TGTGCCAGCAGTGACATCGAGACGTTTCACCGGGACAGTTCTGAAGCTTTCTTT
14 TRBJ2-7 TRBV15 NA TRBD1 CATSTEGQGYEQYF TGTGCCACCAGCACAGAGGGACAGGGCTACGAGCAGTACTTC
13 TRBJ2-3 TRBV14 NA NA CASSQQDKGAQYF TGTGCCAGCAGCCAGCAGGACAAAGGGGCGCAGTATTTT
16 TRBJ1-2 TRBV29-1 NA TRBD1 CSVDSDLRQGAFGYTF TGCAGCGTTGACTCTGATTTGCGCCAGGGGGCGTTTGGCTACACCTTC
13 TRBJ2-5 TRBV6-1 NA NA CASVRQGKETQYF TGTGCCAGCGTACGTCAGGGGAAAGAGACCCAGTACTTC
15 TRBJ2-7 TRBV6-5 once NA CASSPGEPLSYEQYF TGTGCCAGCAGCCCCGGGGAGCCCCTTAGTTACGAGCAGTACTTC
16 TRBJ2-1 TRBV7-9 NA TRBD2 CASSSTGTSGMDEQFF TGTGCCAGCAGCTCAACCGGGACTAGCGGGATGGATGAGCAGTTCTTC